The entry that follows covers one TCR beta chain sequence. Its target is not known. Distinct nucleotide sequences in the sample also encode this CDR3. Measured with immunoSEQ multiplex PCR; TCRdb has only the in-frame clones, and not every one. The table shows 640,000 or so clones, with more than 70% occurring only once. This sample was included in a study of shared clonotypes between healthy human individuals. Germline assignment: CDR1 SGHRS and CDR2 YFSETQ. V was pared by 0 bases and J by 3 bases, with 1 base between. The CDR3 spans 11 residues. Findings and caveats of the study: Non-shared clonotypes had lower generation probabilities than those shared by all four donors.

The chain couples TRBV5-1 to TRBJ2-7; D is uncertain. The specimen sequenced was memory CD4+ T cells sorted from blood. Regarding subset: CD45RA-negative fraction. This TCR came from a woman aged 30 to 39 in good health. The CDR3 coding sequence is TGCGCCAGCAGCTTGGGCTACGAGCAGTACTTC. Translation gives CASSLGYEQYF.